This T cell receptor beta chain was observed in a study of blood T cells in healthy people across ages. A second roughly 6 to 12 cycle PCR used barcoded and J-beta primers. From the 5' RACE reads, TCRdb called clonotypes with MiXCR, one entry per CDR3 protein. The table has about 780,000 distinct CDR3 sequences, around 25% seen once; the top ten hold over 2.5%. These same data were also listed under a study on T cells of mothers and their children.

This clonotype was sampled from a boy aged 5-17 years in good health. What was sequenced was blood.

Written as DNA, the CDR3 is TGTGCCAGCAGCTTATCGTCTAGCGGAGCCTACGAGCAGTACTTC. It yields the protein CASSLSSSGAYEQYF. The chain links TRBV11-2 to TRBJ2-5, with TRBD2 matching over 7 bases. The DNA end lines up better with TRBJ2-7; the J call may be wrong. This CDR3 is 15 amino acids long. CDR1 is SGHAT, CDR2 FQNNGV, per germline.